Listed below are T cell receptor beta chains from one sample, sequenced in a study of cytomegalovirus exposure and HLA in healthy donors. The assay was immunoSEQ multiplex PCR, and TCRdb's table has in-frame clones only and misses some. The table includes under 200,000 clones, 68% detected once. Sequenced material: PBMCs. The receptors here all came from a woman between 35 and 50 years old in good health and CMV-seropositive. The CDR3 runs from the conserved cysteine through the conserved F or W. Fields, in order: CDR3 DNA, CDR3 protein, CDR3 length, V gene, clone size, J gene, D gene. A D gene is named only where the DNA matches it firmly. Size is stated for part of the rows, as once, few or many counts, or as a class when the clone is expanded.

CDR3nt: TGTGCCAGCAGCGTAGCAGGGGACGGTTCACCCCTCCACTTT; CDR3aa: CASSVAGDGSPLHF; len: 14; v_gene: TRBV9; abundance: NA; j_gene: TRBJ1-6; d_gene: NA
CDR3nt: TGTGCCAGTACCCCCCGGACAGGCAGGAACACTGAAGCTTTCTTT; CDR3aa: CASTPRTGRNTEAFF; len: 15; v_gene: TRBV19; abundance: NA; j_gene: TRBJ1-1; d_gene: TRBD1
CDR3nt: TGCGCCAGCAGCCAAGGGGGCAGCTACGAGCAGTACTTC; CDR3aa: CASSQGGSYEQYF; len: 13; v_gene: TRBV4-3; abundance: medium-sized; j_gene: TRBJ2-7; d_gene: NA
CDR3nt: TGTGCCAGCAGTGAGAACAGGGGGAACATTCAGTACTTC; CDR3aa: CASSENRGNIQYF; len: 13; v_gene: TRBV25-1; abundance: NA; j_gene: TRBJ2-4; d_gene: TRBD1
CDR3nt: TGTGCCAGCAGTTACTCTACAGAATACGAGCAGTACTTC; CDR3aa: CASSYSTEYEQYF; len: 13; v_gene: TRBV6-6; abundance: NA; j_gene: TRBJ2-7; d_gene: NA
CDR3nt: TGTGCCAGCAGCAGGGGCGATACTGGCAATCAGCCCCAGCATTTT; CDR3aa: CASSRGDTGNQPQHF; len: 15; v_gene: TRBV7-6; abundance: few; j_gene: TRBJ1-5; d_gene: NA
CDR3nt: TGTGCCAGCAGCTTGGGGCGGGACGGAGAGACCCAGTACTTC; CDR3aa: CASSLGRDGETQYF; len: 14; v_gene: TRBV5-6; abundance: NA; j_gene: TRBJ2-5; d_gene: NA
CDR3nt: TGCGCCAGCAGCTTGGATATCCGCAATGAGCAGTTCTTC; CDR3aa: CASSLDIRNEQFF; len: 13; v_gene: TRBV5-1; abundance: NA; j_gene: TRBJ2-1; d_gene: NA
CDR3nt: TGTGCCAGTAGTATAGTTATGAACACTGAAGCTTTCTTT; CDR3aa: CASSIVMNTEAFF; len: 13; v_gene: TRBV19; abundance: NA; j_gene: TRBJ1-1; d_gene: NA
CDR3nt: TGTGCCAGCAGTGAAGAAGGAGGCCGGAATTTT; CDR3aa: CASSEEGGRNF; len: 11; v_gene: TRBV6-1; abundance: few; j_gene: TRBJ1-5; d_gene: NA
CDR3nt: TGTGCCAGCAGTGATAACCTAGCGGGAGATACGGATACGCAGTATTTT; CDR3aa: CASSDNLAGDTDTQYF; len: 16; v_gene: TRBV6-1; abundance: few; j_gene: TRBJ2-3; d_gene: TRBD2
CDR3nt: TGTGCCAGCCGTTGGTCGGACGAGCAGTACTTC; CDR3aa: CASRWSDEQYF; len: 11; v_gene: TRBV2; abundance: NA; j_gene: TRBJ2-7; d_gene: NA
CDR3nt: TGTGCCAGCAGCTCGAGTGACTCCTACGAGCAGTACTTC; CDR3aa: CASSSSDSYEQYF; len: 13; v_gene: TRBV7-6; abundance: NA; j_gene: TRBJ2-7; d_gene: NA
CDR3nt: TGTGCCAGCAGGCTCCTAGCGGGAGATTTTAATGAGCAGTTCTTC; CDR3aa: CASRLLAGDFNEQFF; len: 15; v_gene: TRBV27; abundance: few; j_gene: TRBJ2-1; d_gene: TRBD2
CDR3nt: TGTGCCAGCAGTACGCAATCGACAGATAACTATGGCTACACCTTC; CDR3aa: CASSTQSTDNYGYTF; len: 15; v_gene: TRBV6-6; abundance: NA; j_gene: TRBJ1-2; d_gene: NA
CDR3nt: TGTGCCAGCAGCTTGGGGGGACTCGCTGAAGCTTTCTTT; CDR3aa: CASSLGGLAEAFF; len: 13; v_gene: TRBV11-1; abundance: few; j_gene: TRBJ1-1; d_gene: NA
CDR3nt: TGTGCCAGCAGCTTTCGACAGGGGAGCCCCAATCAGCCCCAGCATTTT; CDR3aa: CASSFRQGSPNQPQHF; len: 16; v_gene: TRBV5-6; abundance: NA; j_gene: TRBJ1-5; d_gene: TRBD1
CDR3nt: TGTGCCAGTAGTGCGGGAACATACCTTACAGGCTCCTACGAGCAGTACTTC; CDR3aa: CASSAGTYLTGSYEQYF; len: 17; v_gene: TRBV19; abundance: few; j_gene: TRBJ2-7; d_gene: NA
CDR3nt: TGTGCCAGCAGGGGGGCGCTAGCGGGGAATATAGAGACCCAGTACTTC; CDR3aa: CASRGALAGNIETQYF; len: 16; v_gene: TRBV6-6; abundance: NA; j_gene: TRBJ2-5; d_gene: TRBD2
CDR3nt: TGTGCCAGCAGGCGCGACCGACAGGGCGGCTACACCTTC; CDR3aa: CASRRDRQGGYTF; len: 13; v_gene: TRBV6-1; abundance: NA; j_gene: TRBJ1-2; d_gene: TRBD1
CDR3nt: TGTGCCAGCAGCAAAGGACCCCCACCGGGTTACTATGGCTACACCTTC; CDR3aa: CASSKGPPPGYYGYTF; len: 16; v_gene: TRBV21-1; abundance: NA; j_gene: TRBJ1-2; d_gene: NA
CDR3nt: TGTGCCAGCAGTTTTGTGCGAAGCTCTGGAAACACCATATATTTT; CDR3aa: CASSFVRSSGNTIYF; len: 15; v_gene: TRBV28; abundance: NA; j_gene: TRBJ1-3; d_gene: NA
CDR3nt: TGTGCCAGCAGTTACTCGGGGGACAGGGTTGGTTCACCCCTCCACTTT; CDR3aa: CASSYSGDRVGSPLHF; len: 16; v_gene: TRBV6-5; abundance: once; j_gene: TRBJ1-6; d_gene: TRBD1
CDR3nt: TGTGCCAGCAGGTCAGCTGGAAACACCATATATTTT; CDR3aa: CASRSAGNTIYF; len: 12; v_gene: TRBV28; abundance: NA; j_gene: TRBJ1-3; d_gene: NA
CDR3nt: TGTGCCAGCAGCACGGACAGGGGGAAGGGCTACACCTTC; CDR3aa: CASSTDRGKGYTF; len: 13; v_gene: TRBV4-2; abundance: NA; j_gene: TRBJ1-2; d_gene: TRBD1
CDR3nt: TGTGCCAGCAGCTGGGAACAGGGATTGGGCACTGAAGCTTTCTTT; CDR3aa: CASSWEQGLGTEAFF; len: 15; v_gene: TRBV5-6; abundance: NA; j_gene: TRBJ1-1; d_gene: NA
CDR3nt: TGTGCCAGCACCCCTTTGGGGAGTGGCTACACCTTC; CDR3aa: CASTPLGSGYTF; len: 12; v_gene: TRBV6-6; abundance: NA; j_gene: TRBJ1-2; d_gene: NA
CDR3nt: TGCGCCAGCAGCCGGTCGGACAGGTGTGAAGCTTTCTTT; CDR3aa: CASSRSDRCEAFF; len: 13; v_gene: TRBV4-3; abundance: few; j_gene: TRBJ1-1; d_gene: TRBD1
CDR3nt: TGTGCCAGCAGCTTGGGTGGGGCCGTCTACGAGCAGTACTTC; CDR3aa: CASSLGGAVYEQYF; len: 14; v_gene: TRBV5-6; abundance: NA; j_gene: TRBJ2-7; d_gene: NA
CDR3nt: TGTGCCTCCACCTCGGGACTAGCGGGCCCCGGGGAGCTGTTTTTT; CDR3aa: CASTSGLAGPGELFF; len: 15; v_gene: TRBV19; abundance: NA; j_gene: TRBJ2-2; d_gene: TRBD2
CDR3nt: TGTGCCAGCAGCTTAGATTGGTTAGGAGGCTATGGCTACACCTTC; CDR3aa: CASSLDWLGGYGYTF; len: 15; v_gene: TRBV7-2; abundance: NA; j_gene: TRBJ1-2; d_gene: NA
CDR3nt: TGTGCCAGCAGCGTAGCGCGGGGTGGCGAGCAGTACTTC; CDR3aa: CASSVARGGEQYF; len: 13; v_gene: TRBV9; abundance: NA; j_gene: TRBJ2-7; d_gene: NA
CDR3nt: TGTGCCAGCAGCTTGGGACCAGGGGGCATCGGTAATGAGCAGTTCTTC; CDR3aa: CASSLGPGGIGNEQFF; len: 16; v_gene: TRBV5-6; abundance: NA; j_gene: TRBJ2-1; d_gene: TRBD1
CDR3nt: TGTGCCAGCAGCCAAGAGCCAAGATACTCCGGGTCAGGGGGAGGTATCGGGGAGCTGTTTTTT; CDR3aa: CASSQEPRYSGSGGGIGELFF; len: 21; v_gene: TRBV4-2; abundance: NA; j_gene: TRBJ2-2; d_gene: NA
CDR3nt: TGTGCCAGCAGCTTAGCGCCAGGGAAAACTGAAGCTTTCTTT; CDR3aa: CASSLAPGKTEAFF; len: 14; v_gene: TRBV7-2; abundance: NA; j_gene: TRBJ1-1; d_gene: NA
CDR3nt: TGTGCCAGCAGTCCAAGGGACAGGGAGCAGTATTTT; CDR3aa: CASSPRDREQYF; len: 12; v_gene: TRBV28; abundance: NA; j_gene: TRBJ2-3; d_gene: TRBD1
CDR3nt: TGTGCCAGCAGCGTAGCTACGACTAGCGGGAGCCAAATTGACTATAGCACAGATACGCAGTATTTT; CDR3aa: CASSVATTSGSQIDYSTDTQYF; len: 22; v_gene: TRBV9; abundance: once; j_gene: TRBJ2-3; d_gene: TRBD2
CDR3nt: TGTGCCAGCAGCTTGCTGTCTAACTATGGCTACACCTTC; CDR3aa: CASSLLSNYGYTF; len: 13; v_gene: TRBV5-5; abundance: NA; j_gene: TRBJ1-2; d_gene: NA
CDR3nt: TGTGCCAGCAGTAATAGCGGGAGGGCATCCGAGCAGTTCTTC; CDR3aa: CASSNSGRASEQFF; len: 14; v_gene: TRBV6-5; abundance: NA; j_gene: TRBJ2-1; d_gene: TRBD2
CDR3nt: TGTGCCAGCAAGATCGCAGGGTGGGGCAATCAGCCCCAGAATTTT; CDR3aa: CASKIAGWGNQPQNF; len: 15; v_gene: TRBV2; abundance: NA; j_gene: TRBJ1-5; d_gene: NA
CDR3nt: TGCGCCAGCAGCTTGGAAGGGGGTAGCAATCAGCCCCAGCATTTT; CDR3aa: CASSLEGGSNQPQHF; len: 15; v_gene: TRBV5-1; abundance: few; j_gene: TRBJ1-5; d_gene: NA
CDR3nt: TGTGCCAGCAGCGTGGGGACAGCCGCAGGGGACACCATATATTTT; CDR3aa: CASSVGTAAGDTIYF; len: 15; v_gene: TRBV9; abundance: NA; j_gene: TRBJ1-3; d_gene: TRBD1
CDR3nt: TGTGCCAGCAGCTTAAGGGCCGACTACCACTATGGCTACACCTTC; CDR3aa: CASSLRADYHYGYTF; len: 15; v_gene: TRBV13; abundance: NA; j_gene: TRBJ1-2; d_gene: NA
CDR3nt: TGTGCCAGCAGCAAAGGCCCACAGGGGGTTAAGACAGATACGCAGTATTTT; CDR3aa: CASSKGPQGVKTDTQYF; len: 17; v_gene: TRBV21-1; abundance: NA; j_gene: TRBJ2-3; d_gene: NA
CDR3nt: TGTGCCAGCAGCTTCGATGGGGGGACCCAAAACATTCAGTACTTC; CDR3aa: CASSFDGGTQNIQYF; len: 15; v_gene: TRBV7-2; abundance: NA; j_gene: TRBJ2-4; d_gene: NA
CDR3nt: TGTGCCAGCTCCCCGGGACTAGCGGGTTACAATGAGCAGTTCTTC; CDR3aa: CASSPGLAGYNEQFF; len: 15; v_gene: TRBV18; abundance: few; j_gene: TRBJ2-1; d_gene: TRBD2
CDR3nt: TGTGCCAGTAACGACGGAGGGACAGGGCGTTTGAACACTGAAGCTTTCTTT; CDR3aa: CASNDGGTGRLNTEAFF; len: 17; v_gene: TRBV19; abundance: NA; j_gene: TRBJ1-1; d_gene: TRBD1
CDR3nt: TGTGCCAGTAGTATGAGACAGGGGAGCGTCACCCTCCACTTT; CDR3aa: CASSMRQGSVTLHF; len: 14; v_gene: TRBV19; abundance: NA; j_gene: TRBJ1-6; d_gene: TRBD1
CDR3nt: TGTGCCAGCAGCTCCGGACTTAACACAGATACGCAGTATTTT; CDR3aa: CASSSGLNTDTQYF; len: 14; v_gene: TRBV5-4; abundance: NA; j_gene: TRBJ2-3; d_gene: NA
CDR3nt: TGTGCCAGCATCTGGCGGGGGCTCATGAACACTGAAGCTTTCTTT; CDR3aa: CASIWRGLMNTEAFF; len: 15; v_gene: TRBV28; abundance: NA; j_gene: TRBJ1-1; d_gene: NA
CDR3nt: TGTGCCTTGGGGAGCGAGGAGCTGTTTTTT; CDR3aa: CALGSEELFF; len: 10; v_gene: TRBV7-9; abundance: NA; j_gene: TRBJ2-2; d_gene: NA
CDR3nt: TGTGCCAGCAGTTGGGGGGGCTATGGCTACACCTTC; CDR3aa: CASSWGGYGYTF; len: 12; v_gene: TRBV28; abundance: NA; j_gene: TRBJ1-2; d_gene: NA
CDR3nt: TGTGCCAGCAGTTACCGGGACACTGGATACGAGCAGTACTTC; CDR3aa: CASSYRDTGYEQYF; len: 14; v_gene: TRBV6-5; abundance: few; j_gene: TRBJ2-7; d_gene: NA
CDR3nt: TGTGCCAGCAGTGACAGCCAAGAGACCCAGTACTTC; CDR3aa: CASSDSQETQYF; len: 12; v_gene: TRBV6-1; abundance: NA; j_gene: TRBJ2-5; d_gene: NA
CDR3nt: TGTGCCAGCAGTGATCACAGCAATGAGCAGTTCTTC; CDR3aa: CASSDHSNEQFF; len: 12; v_gene: TRBV25-1; abundance: NA; j_gene: TRBJ2-1; d_gene: NA
CDR3nt: TGCGCCAGCAGCCTAGCGGGACGGACAGATACGCAGTATTTT; CDR3aa: CASSLAGRTDTQYF; len: 14; v_gene: TRBV4-3; abundance: NA; j_gene: TRBJ2-3; d_gene: TRBD2